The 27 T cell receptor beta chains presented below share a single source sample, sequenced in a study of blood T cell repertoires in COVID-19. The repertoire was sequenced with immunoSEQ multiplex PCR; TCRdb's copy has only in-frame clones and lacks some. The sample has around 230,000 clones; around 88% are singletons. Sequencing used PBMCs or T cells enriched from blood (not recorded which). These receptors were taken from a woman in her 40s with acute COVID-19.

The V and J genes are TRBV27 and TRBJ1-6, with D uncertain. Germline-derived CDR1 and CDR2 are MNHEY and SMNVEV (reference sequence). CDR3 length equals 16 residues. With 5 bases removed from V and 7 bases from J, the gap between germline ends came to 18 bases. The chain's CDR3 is CASSGYRSLNNSPLHF. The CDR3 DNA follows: TGTGCCAGCAGTGGGTACAGATCCCTGAACAATTCACCCCTCCACTTT.

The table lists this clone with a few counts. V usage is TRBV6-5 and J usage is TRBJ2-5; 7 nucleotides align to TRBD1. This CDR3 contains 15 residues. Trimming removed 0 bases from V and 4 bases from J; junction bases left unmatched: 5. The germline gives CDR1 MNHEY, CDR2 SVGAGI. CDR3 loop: CASSYSTGMGETQYF. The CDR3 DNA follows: TGTGCCAGCAGTTACTCGACAGGGATGGGAGAGACCCAGTACTTC.

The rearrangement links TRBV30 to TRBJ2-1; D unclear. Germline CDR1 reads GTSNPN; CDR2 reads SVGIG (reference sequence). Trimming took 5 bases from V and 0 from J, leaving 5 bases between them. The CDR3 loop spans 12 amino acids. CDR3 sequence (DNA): TGTGCCTGGGCCAGCTCCTACAATGAGCAGTTCTTC. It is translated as CAWASSYNEQFF.

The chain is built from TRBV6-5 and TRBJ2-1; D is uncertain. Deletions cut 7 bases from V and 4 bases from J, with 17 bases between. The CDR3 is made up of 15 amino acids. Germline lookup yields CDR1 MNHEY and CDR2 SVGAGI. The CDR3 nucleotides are TGTGCCAGCACGGAGCGCCCTACGCCTTACAATGAGCAGTTCTTC. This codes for CASTERPTPYNEQFF.

The CDR3, as DNA: TGTGCCAGCAGCCCATCCGGGAGGGCCCGGGAGACCCAGTACTTC. Translated, it gives CASSPSGRARETQYF. The chain employs TRBV11-3 and TRBJ2-5, with 8 bases lining up with TRBD2. The CDR3 contains 15 residues. Germline assignment: CDR1 SGHNT and CDR2 YENEEA. Trimming cost V 5 bases and J 5 bases; bases outside gene matches: 10. The whole variable domain, remainder taken from reference TRBV11-3 and TRBJ2-5, is EAGVVQSPRYKIIEKKQPVAFWCNPISGHNTLYWYLQNLGQGPELLIRYENEEAVDDSQLPKDRFSAERLKGVDSTLKIQPAELGDSAVYLCASSPSGRARETQYFGPGTRLLVL.

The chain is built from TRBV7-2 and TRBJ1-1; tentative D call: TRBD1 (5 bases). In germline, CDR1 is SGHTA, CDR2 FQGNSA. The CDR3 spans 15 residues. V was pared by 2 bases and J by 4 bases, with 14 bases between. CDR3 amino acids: CASSLLGVGSTEAFF. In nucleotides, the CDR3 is TGTGCCAGCAGCTTACTAGGGGTCGGGAGCACTGAAGCTTTCTTT.

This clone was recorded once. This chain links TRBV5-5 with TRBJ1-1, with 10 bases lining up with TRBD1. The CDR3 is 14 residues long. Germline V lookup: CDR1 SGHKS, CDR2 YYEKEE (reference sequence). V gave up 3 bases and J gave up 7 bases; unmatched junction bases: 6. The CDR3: CASSWGQGLNEAFF. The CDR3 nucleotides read TGTGCCAGCAGCTGGGGACAGGGGCTAAATGAAGCTTTCTTT. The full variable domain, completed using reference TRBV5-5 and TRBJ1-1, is DAGVTQSPTHLIKTRGQQVTLRCSPISGHKSVSWYQQVLGQGPQFIFQYYEKEERGRGNFPDRFSARQFPNYSSELNVNALLLGDSALYLCASSWGQGLNEAFFGQGTRLTVV.

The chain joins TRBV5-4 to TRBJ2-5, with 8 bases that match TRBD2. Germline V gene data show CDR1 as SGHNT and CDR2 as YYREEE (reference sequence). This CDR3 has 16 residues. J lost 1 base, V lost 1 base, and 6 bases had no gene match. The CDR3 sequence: CASSLTRRGAQETQYF. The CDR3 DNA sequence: TGTGCCAGCAGCTTGACCAGGCGGGGGGCCCAAGAGACCCAGTACTTC.

The chain's CDR3 is CASSSDGRTGPGNTIYF. Written as DNA, the CDR3 is TGTGCCAGCAGCTCAGATGGAAGGACAGGGCCTGGAAACACCATATATTTT. The chain links TRBV9 to TRBJ1-3; 8 bases fit TRBD1. This CDR3 comprises 17 residues. The V segment lost 4 bases and the J segment 2 bases; nucleotides outside the gene matches: 11. Germline V gene sequence: CDR1 SGDLS, CDR2 YYNGEE.

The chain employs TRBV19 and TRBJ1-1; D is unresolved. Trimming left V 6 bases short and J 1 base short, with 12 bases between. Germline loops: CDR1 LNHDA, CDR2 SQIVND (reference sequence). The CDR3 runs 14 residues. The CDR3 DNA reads TGTGCCAGTAGGAGGTTTGAGGGGAACACTGAAGCTTTCTTT. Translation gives CASRRFEGNTEAFF.

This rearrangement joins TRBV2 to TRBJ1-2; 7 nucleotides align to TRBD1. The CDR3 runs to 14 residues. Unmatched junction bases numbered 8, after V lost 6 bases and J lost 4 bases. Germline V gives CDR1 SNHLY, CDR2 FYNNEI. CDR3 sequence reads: CASRQTGPIYGYTF. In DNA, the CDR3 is TGTGCCAGCAGGCAGACAGGGCCAATCTATGGCTACACCTTC.

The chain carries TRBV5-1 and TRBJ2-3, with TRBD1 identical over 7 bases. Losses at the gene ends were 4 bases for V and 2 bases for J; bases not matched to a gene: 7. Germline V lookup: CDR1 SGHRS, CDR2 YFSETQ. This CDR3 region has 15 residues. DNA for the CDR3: TGCGCCAGCAGCGGGGGACAGTCGATCACAGATACGCAGTATTTT. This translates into CASSGGQSITDTQYF.

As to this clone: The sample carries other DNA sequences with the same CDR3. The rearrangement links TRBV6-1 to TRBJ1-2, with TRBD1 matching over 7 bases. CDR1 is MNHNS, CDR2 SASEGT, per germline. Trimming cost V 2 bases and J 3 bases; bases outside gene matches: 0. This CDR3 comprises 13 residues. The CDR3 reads CASSETGDYGYTF. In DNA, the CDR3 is TGTGCCAGCAGTGAAACAGGGGACTATGGCTACACCTTC.

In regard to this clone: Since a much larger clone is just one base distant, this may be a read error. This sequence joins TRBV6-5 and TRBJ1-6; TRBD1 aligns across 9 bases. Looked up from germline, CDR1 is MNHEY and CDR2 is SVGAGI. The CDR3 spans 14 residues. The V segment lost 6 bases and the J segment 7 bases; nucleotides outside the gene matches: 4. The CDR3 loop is CASSLGQGNSPLHF. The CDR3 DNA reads TGTGCCAGCAGCTTAGGACAGGGGAATTCACCCCTCCACTTT.

The CDR3: CASSPRERQGTKSNYGYTF. The CDR3 DNA reads TGTGCCAGCAGCCCGAGGGAACGACAGGGAACGAAGAGTAACTATGGCTACACCTTC. The J gene is TRBJ1-2, the V gene TRBV3-1 (or the pseudogene TRBV3-2), with TRBD1 matching over 7 bases. The CDR3 loop spans 19 amino acids. Germline trimming cut 4 bases from V and 1 base from J; bases unmatched to any gene: 18. The germline CDR1 and CDR2 sequences are LGHDT and YNNKEL (reference sequence).

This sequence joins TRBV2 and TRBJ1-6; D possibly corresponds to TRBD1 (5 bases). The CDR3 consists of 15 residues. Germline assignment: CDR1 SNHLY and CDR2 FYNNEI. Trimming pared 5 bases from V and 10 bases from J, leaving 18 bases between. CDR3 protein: CASSPGQQERSPLHF. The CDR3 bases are TGTGCCAGCAGTCCAGGACAACAGGAAAGGTCACCCCTCCACTTT.

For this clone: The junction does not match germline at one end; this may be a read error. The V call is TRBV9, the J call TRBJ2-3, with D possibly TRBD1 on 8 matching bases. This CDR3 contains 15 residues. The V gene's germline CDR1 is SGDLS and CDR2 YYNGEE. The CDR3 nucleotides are TGTGCCAGCAGGGTAGCAGGGGGCGGGGGAGATACGCAGTATTTT. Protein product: CASRVAGGGGDTQYF.

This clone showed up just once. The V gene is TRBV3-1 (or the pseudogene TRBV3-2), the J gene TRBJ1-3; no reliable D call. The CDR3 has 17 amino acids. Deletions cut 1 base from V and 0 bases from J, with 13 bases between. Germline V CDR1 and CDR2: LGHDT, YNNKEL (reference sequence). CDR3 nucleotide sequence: TGTGCCAGCAGCCAAGTCCCGGGTAGGAGCTCTGGAAACACCATATATTTT. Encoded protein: CASSQVPGRSSGNTIYF.

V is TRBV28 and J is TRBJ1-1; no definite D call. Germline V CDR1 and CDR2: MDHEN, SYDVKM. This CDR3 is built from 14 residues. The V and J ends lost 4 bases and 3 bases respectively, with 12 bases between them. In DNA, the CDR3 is TGTGCCAGCAGTTGGGGAGAGGGTTACACTGAAGCTTTCTTT. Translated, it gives CASSWGEGYTEAFF. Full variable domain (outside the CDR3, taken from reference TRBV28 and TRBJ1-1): DVKVTQSSRYLVKRTGEKVFLECVQDMDHENMFWYRQDPGLGLRLIYFSYDVKMKEKGDIPEGYSVSREKKERFSLILESASTNQTSMYLCASSWGEGYTEAFFGQGTRLTVV.

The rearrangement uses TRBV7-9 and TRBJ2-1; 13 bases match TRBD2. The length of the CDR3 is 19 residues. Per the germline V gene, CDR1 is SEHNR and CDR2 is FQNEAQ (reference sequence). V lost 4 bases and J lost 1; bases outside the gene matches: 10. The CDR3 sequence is CASSSIGLAGDISYNEQFF. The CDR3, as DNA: TGTGCCAGCAGCTCAATCGGACTAGCGGGGGATATATCCTACAATGAGCAGTTCTTC.

CDR3 in amino acids: CASSPWTGASGELFF. The CDR3 DNA reads TGTGCCAGTAGTCCCTGGACAGGGGCGTCCGGGGAGCTGTTTTTT. The chain combines TRBV19 with TRBJ2-2; 9 nucleotides match TRBD1. The CDR3 has 15 residues. V gave up 5 bases and J gave up 6 bases; unmatched junction bases: 7. Germline CDR1 reads LNHDA; CDR2 reads SQIVND (reference sequence).

The CDR3 loop reads CASSDLAARGTGELFF. CDR3 DNA sequence: TGCGCCAGCAGTGATTTAGCGGCCCGGGGCACCGGGGAGCTGTTTTTT. The rearrangement links TRBV10-1 to TRBJ2-2; tentative D call: TRBD2 (6 bases). The CDR3 covers 16 residues. Looked up from germline, CDR1 is WNHNN and CDR2 is SYGVQD (reference sequence). With 3 bases removed from V and 4 bases from J, the gap between germline ends came to 15 bases.

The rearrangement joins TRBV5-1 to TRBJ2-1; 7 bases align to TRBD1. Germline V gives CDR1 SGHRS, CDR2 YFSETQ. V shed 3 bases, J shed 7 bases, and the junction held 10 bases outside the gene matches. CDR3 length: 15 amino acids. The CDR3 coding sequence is TGCGCCAGCAGCTGGACGGGACGACAGGGAAATGAGCAGTTCTTC. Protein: CASSWTGRQGNEQFF. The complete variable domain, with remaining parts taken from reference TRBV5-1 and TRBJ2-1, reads KAGVTQTPRYLIKTRGQQVTLSCSPISGHRSVSWYQQTPGQGLQFLFEYFSETQRNKGNFPGRFSGRQFSNSRSEMNVSTLELGDSALYLCASSWTGRQGNEQFFGPGTRLTVL.

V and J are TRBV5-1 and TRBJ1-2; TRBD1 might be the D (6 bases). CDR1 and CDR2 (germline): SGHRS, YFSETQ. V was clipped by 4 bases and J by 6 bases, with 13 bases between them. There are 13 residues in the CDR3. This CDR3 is CASSKDSIDGYTF. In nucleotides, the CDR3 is TGCGCCAGCAGCAAGGACAGTATCGATGGCTACACCTTC.

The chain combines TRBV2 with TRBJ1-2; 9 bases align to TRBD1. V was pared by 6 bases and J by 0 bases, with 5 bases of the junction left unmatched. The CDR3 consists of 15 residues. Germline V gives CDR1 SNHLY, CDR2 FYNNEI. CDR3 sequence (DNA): TGTGCCAGCAGAGGACAGGGGCTAGCTAACTATGGCTACACCTTC. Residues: CASRGQGLANYGYTF.

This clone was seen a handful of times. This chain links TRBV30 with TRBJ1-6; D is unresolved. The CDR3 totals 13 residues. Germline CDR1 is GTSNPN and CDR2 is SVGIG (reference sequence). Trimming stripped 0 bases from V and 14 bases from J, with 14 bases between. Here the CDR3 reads CAWSVQSPGTLHF. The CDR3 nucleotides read TGTGCCTGGAGTGTACAGAGCCCAGGCACCCTCCACTTT.

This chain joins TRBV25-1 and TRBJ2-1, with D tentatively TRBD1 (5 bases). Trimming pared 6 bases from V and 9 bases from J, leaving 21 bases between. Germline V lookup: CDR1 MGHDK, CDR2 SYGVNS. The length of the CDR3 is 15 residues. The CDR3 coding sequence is TGTGCCAGCAGCAATGACATCAGGGTCCGGAGTGAGCAGTTCTTC. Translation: CASSNDIRVRSEQFF.